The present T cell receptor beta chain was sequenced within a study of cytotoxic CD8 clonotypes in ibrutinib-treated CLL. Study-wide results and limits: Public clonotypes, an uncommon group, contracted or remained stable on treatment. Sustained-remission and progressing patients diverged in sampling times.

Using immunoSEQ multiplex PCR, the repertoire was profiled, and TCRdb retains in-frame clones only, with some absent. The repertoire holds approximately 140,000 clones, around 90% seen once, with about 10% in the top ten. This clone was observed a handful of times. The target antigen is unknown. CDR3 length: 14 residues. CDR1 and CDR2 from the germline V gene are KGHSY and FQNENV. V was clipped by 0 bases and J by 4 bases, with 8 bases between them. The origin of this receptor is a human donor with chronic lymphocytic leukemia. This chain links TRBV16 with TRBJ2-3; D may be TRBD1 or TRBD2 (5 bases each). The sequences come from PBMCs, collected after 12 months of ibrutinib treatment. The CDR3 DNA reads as TGTGCCAGCAGCCAATCAAGGGGAGCAGATACGCAGTATTTT. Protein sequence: CASSQSRGADTQYF.